This TCR beta chain was observed in a study of blood T cell repertoires in COVID-19. Background on the study: COVID-19 samples from acute and convalescent phases originated in the United States, Italy and Spain. Sources were T cells, B-cell-depleted T cells, or PBMCs; the material itself was cDNA or gDNA.

Source study methods: Estimation of nucleated cell counts relied on the amplification of reference gene primers. Assay used: immunoSEQ multiplex PCR; TCRdb lists only in-frame clones, some missing. For V, J and clone size, that table is used; D and trimming come from the DNA. The sample yields approximately 230,000 clones, more than 65% seen once. Unmatched junction bases numbered 11, after V lost 6 bases and J lost 0 bases. The CDR3 runs to 17 residues. Germline CDR1 and CDR2: WSHSY and SAAADI. This clone showed up just a few times. The chain links TRBV10-2 to TRBJ1-3; 7 nucleotides align to TRBD1. Input material: peripheral blood. This sequence was found in a middle-aged woman with active or convalescent COVID-19. This chain's CDR3 is CASRGTVVFFSGNTIYF. DNA of the CDR3: TGCGCCAGCAGAGGGACAGTAGTATTTTTCTCTGGAAACACCATATATTTT.